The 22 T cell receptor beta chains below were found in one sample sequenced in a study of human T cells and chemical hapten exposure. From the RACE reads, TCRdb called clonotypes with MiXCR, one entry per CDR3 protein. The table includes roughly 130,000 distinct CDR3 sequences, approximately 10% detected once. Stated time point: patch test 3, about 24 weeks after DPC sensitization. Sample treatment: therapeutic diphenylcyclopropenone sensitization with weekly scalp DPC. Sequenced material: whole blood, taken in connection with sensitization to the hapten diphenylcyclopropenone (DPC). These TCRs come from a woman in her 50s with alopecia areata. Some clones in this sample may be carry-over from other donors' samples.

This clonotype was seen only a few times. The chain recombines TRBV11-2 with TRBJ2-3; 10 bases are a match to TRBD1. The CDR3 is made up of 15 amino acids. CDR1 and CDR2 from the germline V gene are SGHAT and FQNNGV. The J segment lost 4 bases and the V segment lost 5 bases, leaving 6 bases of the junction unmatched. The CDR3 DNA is TGTGCCAGCAGCCCGCGGACAGGGGGTTCAGATACGCAGTATTTT. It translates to CASSPRTGGSDTQYF.

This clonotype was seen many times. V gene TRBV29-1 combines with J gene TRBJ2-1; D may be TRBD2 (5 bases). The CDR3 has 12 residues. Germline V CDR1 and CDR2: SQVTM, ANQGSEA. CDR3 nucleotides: TGCAGGGCGGACTTCTCCTACAATGAGCAGTTCTTC. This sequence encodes CRADFSYNEQFF.

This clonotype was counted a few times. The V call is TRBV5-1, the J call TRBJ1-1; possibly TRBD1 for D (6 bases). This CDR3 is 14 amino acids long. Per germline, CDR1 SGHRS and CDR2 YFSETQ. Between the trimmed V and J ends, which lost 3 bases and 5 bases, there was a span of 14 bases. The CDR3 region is CASSSGVGKTEAFF. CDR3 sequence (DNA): TGCGCCAGCAGCTCAGGGGTTGGAAAAACTGAAGCTTTCTTT.

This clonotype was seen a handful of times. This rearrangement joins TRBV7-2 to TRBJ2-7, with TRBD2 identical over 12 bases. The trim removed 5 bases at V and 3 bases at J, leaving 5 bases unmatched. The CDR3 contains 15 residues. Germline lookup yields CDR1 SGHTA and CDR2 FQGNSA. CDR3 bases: TGTGCCAGCAGCACCGGACTAGCGGGACTCTACGAGCAGTACTTC. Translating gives CASSTGLAGLYEQYF.

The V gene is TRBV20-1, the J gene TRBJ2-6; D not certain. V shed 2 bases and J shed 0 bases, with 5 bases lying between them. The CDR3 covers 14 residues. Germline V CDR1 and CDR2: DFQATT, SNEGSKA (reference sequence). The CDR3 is CSARPPSGANVLTF. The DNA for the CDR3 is TGCAGTGCTAGACCACCCTCTGGGGCCAACGTCCTGACTTTC.

Here the CDR3 reads CASSGTGASYNEQFF. The CDR3 DNA follows: TGCGCCAGCAGCGGCACAGGCGCTTCCTACAATGAGCAGTTCTTC. The chain uses TRBV5-1 and TRBJ2-1; tentatively, D is TRBD1 (5 bases). V lost 4 bases to trimming and J lost 1 base, with 12 bases between them. The germline CDR1 and CDR2 sequences are SGHRS and YFSETQ. The length of the CDR3 is 15 residues.

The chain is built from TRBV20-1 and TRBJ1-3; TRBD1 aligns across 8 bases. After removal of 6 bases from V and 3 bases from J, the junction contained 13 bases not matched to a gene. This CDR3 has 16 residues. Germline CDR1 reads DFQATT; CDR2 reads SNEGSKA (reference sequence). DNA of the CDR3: TGCAGTGCGCCTACACGGGCAGGGGGCGTTGGAAACACCATATATTTT. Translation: CSAPTRAGGVGNTIYF.

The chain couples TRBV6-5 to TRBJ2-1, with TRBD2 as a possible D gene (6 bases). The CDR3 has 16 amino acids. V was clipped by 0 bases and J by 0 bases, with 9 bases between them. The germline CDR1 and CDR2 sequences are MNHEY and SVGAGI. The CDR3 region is CASSYSIGSSYNEQFF. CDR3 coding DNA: TGTGCCAGCAGTTACTCGATCGGGAGCTCCTACAATGAGCAGTTCTTC.

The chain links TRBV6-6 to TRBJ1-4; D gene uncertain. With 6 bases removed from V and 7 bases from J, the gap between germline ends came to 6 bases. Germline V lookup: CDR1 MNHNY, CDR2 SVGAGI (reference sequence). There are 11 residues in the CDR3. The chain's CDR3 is CASRTGEKLFF. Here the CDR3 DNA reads TGTGCCAGCAGGACCGGTGAAAAACTGTTTTTT.

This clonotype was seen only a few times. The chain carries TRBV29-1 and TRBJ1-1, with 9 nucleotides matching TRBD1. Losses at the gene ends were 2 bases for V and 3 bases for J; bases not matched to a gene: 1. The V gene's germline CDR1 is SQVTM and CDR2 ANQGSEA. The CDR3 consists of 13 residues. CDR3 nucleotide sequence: TGCAGCGTTGAAACAGGGGGCGACACTGAAGCTTTCTTT. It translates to CSVETGGDTEAFF.

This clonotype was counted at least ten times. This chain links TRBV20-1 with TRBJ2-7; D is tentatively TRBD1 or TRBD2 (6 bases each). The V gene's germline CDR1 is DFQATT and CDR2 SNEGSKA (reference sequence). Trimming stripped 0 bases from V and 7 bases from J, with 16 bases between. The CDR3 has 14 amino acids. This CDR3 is CSARDSGGRGEQYF. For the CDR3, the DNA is TGCAGTGCTAGAGATAGTGGGGGGCGGGGTGAGCAGTACTTC.

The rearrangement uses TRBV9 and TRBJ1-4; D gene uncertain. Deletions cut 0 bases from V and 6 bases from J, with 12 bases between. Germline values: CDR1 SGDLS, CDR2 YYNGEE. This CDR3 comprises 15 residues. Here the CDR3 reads CASSVDGSGYEKLFF. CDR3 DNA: TGTGCCAGCAGCGTAGATGGCAGTGGATATGAAAAACTGTTTTTT.

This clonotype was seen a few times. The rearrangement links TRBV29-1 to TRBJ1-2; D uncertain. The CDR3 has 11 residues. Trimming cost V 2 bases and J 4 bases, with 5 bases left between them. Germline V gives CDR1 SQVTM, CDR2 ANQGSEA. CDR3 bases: TGCAGCGTTGAACAGTTCTATGGCTACACCTTC. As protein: CSVEQFYGYTF.

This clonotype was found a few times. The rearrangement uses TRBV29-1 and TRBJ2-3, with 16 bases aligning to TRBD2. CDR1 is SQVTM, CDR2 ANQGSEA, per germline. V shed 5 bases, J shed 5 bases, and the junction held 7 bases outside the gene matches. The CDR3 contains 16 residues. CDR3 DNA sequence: TGCAGCGTTCAGGGGACTAGCGGGAGGGCCTTAGATACGCAGTATTTT. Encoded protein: CSVQGTSGRALDTQYF.

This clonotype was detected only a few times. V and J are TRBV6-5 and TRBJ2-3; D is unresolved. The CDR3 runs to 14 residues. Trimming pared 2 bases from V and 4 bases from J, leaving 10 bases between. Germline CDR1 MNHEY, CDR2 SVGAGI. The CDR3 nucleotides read TGTGCCAGCAGTTACGGGCCGCCCCCAGATACGCAGTATTTT. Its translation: CASSYGPPPDTQYF.

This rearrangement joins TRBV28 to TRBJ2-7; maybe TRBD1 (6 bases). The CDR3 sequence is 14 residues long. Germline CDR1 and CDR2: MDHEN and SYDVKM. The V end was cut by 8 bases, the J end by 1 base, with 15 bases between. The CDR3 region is CASREGERSYEQYF. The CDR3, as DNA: TGTGCCAGCCGAGAGGGGGAAAGGTCCTACGAGCAGTACTTC.

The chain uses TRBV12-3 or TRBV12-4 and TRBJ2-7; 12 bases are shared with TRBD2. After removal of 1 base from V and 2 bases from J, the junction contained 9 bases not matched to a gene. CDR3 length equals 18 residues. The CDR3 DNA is TGTGCCAGCAGTTTAGAGTCGGGGACTAGCGGGTCGCCCTACGAGCAGTACTTC. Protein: CASSLESGTSGSPYEQYF.

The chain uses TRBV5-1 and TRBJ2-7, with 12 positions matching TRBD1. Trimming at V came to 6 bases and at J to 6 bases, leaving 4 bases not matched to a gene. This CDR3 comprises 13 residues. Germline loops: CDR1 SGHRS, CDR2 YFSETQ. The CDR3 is CASTGTGGGEQYF. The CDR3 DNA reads TGCGCCAGCACCGGGACAGGGGGCGGCGAGCAGTACTTC.

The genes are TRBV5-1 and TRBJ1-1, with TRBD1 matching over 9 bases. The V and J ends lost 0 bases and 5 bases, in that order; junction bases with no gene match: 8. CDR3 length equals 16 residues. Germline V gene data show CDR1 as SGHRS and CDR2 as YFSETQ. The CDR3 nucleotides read TGCGCCAGCAGCTTGGATCCGGGACAGGGTGGGACTGAAGCTTTCTTT. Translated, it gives CASSLDPGQGGTEAFF.

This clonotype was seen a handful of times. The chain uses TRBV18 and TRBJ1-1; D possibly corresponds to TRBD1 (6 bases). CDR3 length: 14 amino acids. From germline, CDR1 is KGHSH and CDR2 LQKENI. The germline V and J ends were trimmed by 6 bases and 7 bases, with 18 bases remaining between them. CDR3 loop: CASSEPRGRIEAFF. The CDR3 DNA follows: TGTGCCAGCTCCGAGCCTAGGGGGAGAATTGAAGCTTTCTTT.

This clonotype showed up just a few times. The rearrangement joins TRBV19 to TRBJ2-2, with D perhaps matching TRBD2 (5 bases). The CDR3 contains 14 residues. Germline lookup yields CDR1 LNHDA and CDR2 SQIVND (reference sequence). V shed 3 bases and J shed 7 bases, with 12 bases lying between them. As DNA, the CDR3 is TGTGCCAGTAGTATTTCGGGAAGGGACGGGGAGCTGTTTTTT. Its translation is CASSISGRDGELFF.

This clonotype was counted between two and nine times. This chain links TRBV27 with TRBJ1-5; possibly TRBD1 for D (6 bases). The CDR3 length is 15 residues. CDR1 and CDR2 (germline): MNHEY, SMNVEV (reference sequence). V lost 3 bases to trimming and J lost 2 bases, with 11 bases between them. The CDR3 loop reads CASSFLPGGNQPQHF. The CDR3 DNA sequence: TGTGCCAGCAGTTTCCTCCCAGGGGGCAATCAGCCCCAGCATTTT.